Each of the 24 T cell receptor beta chains below was sequenced from the same sample in a study of post-analysis software for immune sequencing data. Which antigens these TCRs recognize remains unknown. The TCR beta cDNA libraries contained unique molecular identifiers. TCRdb reanalysed the PCR reads using MiXCR and keeps one entry per CDR3 protein. This table has 450,000 to 650,000 distinct CDR3 sequences, about 40% appearing once. General study results and limits: Patients showed TRBV5-6, TRBV5-1 and TRBV20-1 among five TRBV segments more frequent than in controls.

Sequenced: blood. The receptors were sampled from a girl aged 5 to 17 with multiple sclerosis.

This clonotype was recorded a few times. The gene calls are TRBV29-1 and TRBJ2-1, with D perhaps being TRBD1 or TRBD2 (5 bases each). V gave up 6 bases and J gave up 2 bases, with 20 bases separating them. The CDR3 is made up of 16 amino acids. In germline, CDR1 is SQVTM, CDR2 ANQGSEA. CDR3 in amino acids: CSVPTGTLGAYNEQFF. The CDR3 nucleotides are TGCAGCGTGCCAACCGGGACCCTCGGCGCCTACAATGAGCAGTTCTTC.

This clonotype has more than one count but fewer than ten. This chain joins TRBV5-5 and TRBJ2-1, with 11 bases fitting TRBD2. Losses at the gene ends were 5 bases for V and 10 bases for J; bases not matched to a gene: 8. Germline-derived CDR1 and CDR2 are SGHKS and YYEKEE (reference sequence). This CDR3 spans 14 amino acids. The chain's CDR3 is CASRALAGAGEQFF. In DNA, the CDR3 is TGTGCCAGCAGGGCACTAGCGGGGGCGGGGGAGCAGTTCTTC.

V and J are TRBV6-5 and TRBJ2-5; no reliable D call. Germline CDR1 is MNHEY and CDR2 is SVGAGI. The CDR3 is 14 amino acids. Trimming took 3 bases from V and 5 from J, leaving 13 bases between them. The DNA for the CDR3 is TGTGCCAGCAGTTATACATCGGGTTGGGAGACCCAGTACTTC. It codes for CASSYTSGWETQYF.

This clonotype occurred a few times. The J gene is TRBJ2-5, the V gene TRBV5-1, with a possible D match to TRBD2 (5 bases). The J call is doubtful: the DNA matches TRBJ2-7 better. The CDR3 is 13 residues long. The germline gives CDR1 SGHRS, CDR2 YFSETQ. The CDR3: CASSLTRAGEQYF. CDR3 DNA sequence: TGCGCCAGCAGCTTGACGAGGGCGGGCGAGCAGTACTTC.

In the case of this clonotype: A much larger clonotype is one base distant, so this may be a read error. The chain uses TRBV27 and TRBJ2-5; no clear D. The DNA end is more similar to TRBJ2-7, so the J call may be wrong. Germline loops: CDR1 MNHEY, CDR2 SMNVEV (reference sequence). CDR3 length: 13 residues. The CDR3 reads CASRPGRVYEQYF. The DNA of the CDR3 is TGTGCCAGCAGGCCCGGACGAGTCTACGAGCAGTACTTC.

The chain employs TRBV5-1 and TRBJ1-6, with D tentatively TRBD1 (6 bases). V lost 4 bases to trimming and J lost 9 bases, with 20 bases between them. The CDR3 extends over 16 amino acids. Per the germline V gene, CDR1 is SGHRS and CDR2 is YFSETQ. The CDR3 loop reads CASSKQGDKLGSPLHF. In DNA, the CDR3 is TGCGCCAGCAGCAAACAGGGAGATAAGCTTGGTTCACCCCTCCACTTT. The full variable domain, with the rest looked up from reference TRBV5-1 and TRBJ1-6, is KAGVTQTPRYLIKTRGQQVTLSCSPISGHRSVSWYQQTPGQGLQFLFEYFSETQRNKGNFPGRFSGRQFSNSRSEMNVSTLELGDSALYLCASSKQGDKLGSPLHFGNGTRLTVT.

The chain employs TRBV12-3 or TRBV12-4 and TRBJ2-3; 8 bases fit TRBD2. The CDR3 is 13 residues long. After removal of 4 bases from V and 5 bases from J, the junction contained 2 bases not matched to a gene. The CDR3 bases are TGTGCCAGCAGTTACGGGGGGGTAGATACGCAGTATTTT. Translation: CASSYGGVDTQYF.

The J gene is TRBJ2-1, the V gene TRBV27, with 8 bases fitting TRBD2. Per germline, CDR1 MNHEY and CDR2 SMNVEV (reference sequence). This CDR3 has 13 residues. V lost 6 bases to trimming and J lost 3 bases; unmatched junction nucleotides: 1. This CDR3 reads CASRRGVYNEQFF. DNA for the CDR3: TGTGCCAGCAGGCGGGGGGTCTACAATGAGCAGTTCTTC.

The chain carries TRBV7-9 and TRBJ1-1; perhaps TRBD1 as D (6 bases). The CDR3 is made up of 15 amino acids. Germline CDR1 is SEHNR and CDR2 is FQNEAQ (reference sequence). The V gene lost 7 bases and the J gene lost 4 bases, with 19 bases spanning the gap. CDR3 loop: CASTTYRERVTEAFF. The CDR3 nucleotides are TGTGCCAGCACCACCTACAGGGAGAGGGTCACTGAAGCTTTCTTT.

J is TRBJ2-5 and V is TRBV12-3 or TRBV12-4; no definite D call. This CDR3 has 14 amino acids. V lost 2 bases, J lost 1 base, and 8 bases lay in between. DNA of the CDR3: TGTGCCAGCAGTTTATATTCGGGCCAAGAGACCCAGTACTTC. This sequence encodes CASSLYSGQETQYF.

The rearrangement uses TRBV4-1 and TRBJ2-1; D unresolved. The V and J ends lost 1 base and 5 bases respectively, with 9 bases between them. CDR1 is MGHRA and CDR2 is YSYEKL in the germline V gene. The CDR3 consists of 14 residues. The CDR3 loop reads CASSQVSLDNEQFF. As DNA, the CDR3 is TGCGCCAGCAGCCAAGTCTCGCTTGACAATGAGCAGTTCTTC.

This chain connects TRBV20-1 to TRBJ2-1, with 7 nucleotides matching TRBD2. V lost 3 bases and J lost 5; bases outside the gene matches: 7. This CDR3 is 14 amino acids long. Germline CDR1 and CDR2: DFQATT and SNEGSKA (reference sequence). The CDR3 here is CSASAREVNNEQFF. DNA of the CDR3: TGCAGTGCTAGCGCACGGGAGGTCAACAATGAGCAGTTCTTC.

About this clonotype itself: One junction end does not reproduce the germline sequence, and a read error may be involved. The rearrangement uses TRBV7-2 and TRBJ2-3; the match to TRBD2 covers 7 bases. The V gene's germline CDR1 is SGHTA and CDR2 FQGNSA. The CDR3 is 13 residues long. The CDR3 DNA sequence: TGTGCCAGCCGAGCGGGGAGCACAGATATGCAGTATTTT. Its protein product is CASRAGSTDMQYF.

The rearrangement joins TRBV24-1 to TRBJ2-1; the D is unclear. The DNA end lines up better with TRBJ2-7; the J call may be wrong. This CDR3 has 15 amino acids. Germline values: CDR1 KGHDR, CDR2 SFDVKD. The CDR3 here is CATSDNRDPINEQYF. The CDR3 DNA is TGTGCCACCAGTGACAACAGAGACCCTATCAATGAGCAGTACTTC.

The chain combines TRBV24-1 with TRBJ2-1, with D unclear. The germline V and J ends were trimmed by 0 bases and 3 bases, with 11 bases remaining between them. This CDR3 comprises 16 residues. CDR1 KGHDR and CDR2 SFDVKD come from the germline V gene. The CDR3 is CATSDLSASGYNEQFF. Written as DNA, the CDR3 is TGTGCCACCAGTGATTTGTCGGCCTCCGGCTACAATGAGCAGTTCTTC.

The CDR3 bases are TGCGCCAGCAGCTTGGGAGCCTTGGACCAAGAGACCCAGTACTTC. It encodes CASSLGALDQETQYF. The chain has TRBV5-1 and TRBJ2-5, with D hard to call. Germline loops: CDR1 SGHRS, CDR2 YFSETQ. This CDR3 has 15 residues. Trimming took off 0 bases at V and 0 bases at J, with 9 bases between the two ends.

This clonotype was seen a few times. The chain links TRBV6-6 to TRBJ1-2; D gene unclear. Trimming left V 5 bases short and J 4 bases short, with 14 bases between. The CDR3 has 14 residues. In germline, CDR1 is MNHNY, CDR2 SVGAGI (reference sequence). CDR3 residues: CASSPNPVIYGYTF. The CDR3 DNA sequence: TGTGCCAGCAGTCCCAACCCCGTAATCTATGGCTACACCTTC.

J is TRBJ2-5 and V is TRBV2; the D call may be TRBD1 or TRBD2 (5 bases each). Trimming cost V 5 bases and J 11 bases, with 18 bases left between them. Per germline, CDR1 SNHLY and CDR2 FYNNEI. CDR3 length: 13 residues. As DNA, the CDR3 is TGTGCCAGCAGTTGGAACCGGGACGCACGGCAGTACTTC. It encodes CASSWNRDARQYF.

This clonotype was observed a handful of times. The V gene is TRBV5-8, the J gene TRBJ2-1; 11 nucleotides align to TRBD1. V lost 4 bases, J lost 4 bases, and 7 bases stayed unmatched. This CDR3 comprises 16 residues. CDR1 is SGHTS and CDR2 is YDEGEE in the germline V gene. This chain's CDR3 is CASSRDGQGAYNEQFF. CDR3 nucleotides: TGTGCCAGCAGCCGGGACGGACAGGGGGCGTACAATGAGCAGTTCTTC.

The CDR3 bases are TGTGCCAGCAGCCCAAGACAGGGGGCGCACTATGGCTACACCTTC. Protein: CASSPRQGAHYGYTF. This chain uses TRBV7-8 with TRBJ1-2, with 10 bases aligning to TRBD1. In germline, CDR1 is SGHVS, CDR2 FQNEAQ. V shed 5 bases and J 3 bases; nucleotides not matched to a gene: 6. This CDR3 contains 15 residues. Supplemented by reference TRBV7-8 and TRBJ1-2, the full variable domain reads GAGVSQSPRYKVAKRGQDVALRCDPISGHVSLFWYQQALGQGPEFLTYFQNEAQLDKSGLPSDRFFAERPEGSVSTLKIQRTQQEDSAVYLCASSPRQGAHYGYTFGSGTRLTVV.

The gene calls are TRBV27 and TRBJ1-4; possible D gene TRBD1, 6 bases. The CDR3 contains 14 residues. Germline loops: CDR1 MNHEY, CDR2 SMNVEV (reference sequence). V lost 5 bases to trimming and J lost 8 bases, with 15 bases between them. CDR3 region: CASSLQGTGEKLFF. CDR3 coding DNA: TGTGCCAGCAGTCTACAGGGCACCGGGGAAAAACTGTTTTTT.

The sample holds a few counts of this clonotype. CDR3 bases: TGTGCCAGCAGCTCCTGGGACAGGGGCACAGATACGCAGTATTTT. It codes for CASSSWDRGTDTQYF. The chain joins TRBV7-2 to TRBJ2-3; TRBD1 matches 9 bases. The CDR3 extends over 15 amino acids. The V segment lost 4 bases and the J segment 1 base; nucleotides outside the gene matches: 3. Per germline, CDR1 SGHTA and CDR2 FQGNSA.

The chain carries TRBV30 and TRBJ2-1; TRBD2 matches 7 bases. Germline V gene sequence: CDR1 GTSNPN, CDR2 SVGIG (reference sequence). The CDR3 totals 15 residues. The ends lost 2 bases at V and 1 base at J; junction bases unmatched: 5. The CDR3 loop reads CAWSTGRRSYNEQFF. In nucleotides, the CDR3 is TGTGCCTGGAGTACCGGGAGGAGGTCCTACAATGAGCAGTTCTTC.

The chain is built from TRBV4-1 and TRBJ2-3, with 7 positions matching TRBD2. The V gene end was trimmed by 0 bases and the J gene end by 5 bases; junction bases not matched to a gene: 8. The germline CDR1 and CDR2 sequences are MGHRA and YSYEKL. The CDR3 runs to 16 residues. CDR3 bases: TGCGCCAGCAGCCAAGAGCGGACTAGTTCAAGAGATACGCAGTATTTT. As protein: CASSQERTSSRDTQYF.